This T cell receptor beta chain comes out of a study of blood T cell repertoires in COVID-19. V lost 5 bases, J lost 8 bases, and 15 bases lay in between. CDR1 and CDR2 (germline): MNHEY, SVGAGI. The CDR3 runs to 13 residues. Sequencing was performed with immunoSEQ multiplex PCR; in TCRdb, only in-frame clones are kept and a portion is missing. The sample consists of 40,000 to 60,000 clones, around 84% of them appearing once. The receptor comes from a human donor in a cohort sampled during active COVID-19. Sequencing used peripheral blood. The J gene is TRBJ1-2, the V gene TRBV6-5; D gene ambiguous. The CDR3 is CASSPAVSGGYTF. The CDR3 DNA reads as TGTGCCAGCAGTCCGGCGGTGTCGGGGGGCTACACCTTC.